This is a list of T cell receptor beta chains from one sample in a study of cytomegalovirus exposure and HLA in healthy donors. TCRdb's copy holds only in-frame clones and misses some; the assay was immunoSEQ multiplex PCR. The sample contains about 180,000 clones, about 80% of which appear only once. The sequenced sample consisted of PBMCs. The receptors shown here come from a man aged 40-49 years in good health and CMV-seronegative. Each CDR3 is given with its conserved first and last residue. D genes are given only for firm matches. The size field is filled for only some rows; it gives once, few, many or a size class.

TRBJ2-1 NA NA TRBV11-3 CASSPTGSSYNEQFF TGTGCCAGCAGCCCAACAGGGAGCTCCTACAATGAGCAGTTCTTC
TRBJ2-7 few TRBD1 TRBV4-3 CASSQELGVRDRDYEQYF TGCGCCAGCAGCCAAGAGCTCGGGGTCAGGGACAGGGACTACGAGCAGTACTTC
TRBJ2-5 NA TRBD2 TRBV7-2 CASSTSLAGGPETQYF TGTGCCAGCAGCACCAGTCTAGCGGGGGGGCCAGAGACCCAGTACTTC
TRBJ2-7 NA TRBD2 TRBV4-3 CASSQGAGVKSYEQYF TGCGCCAGCAGCCAAGGGGCGGGAGTGAAGTCCTACGAGCAGTACTTC
TRBJ2-3 NA TRBD2 TRBV27 CASSSAGGPTDTQYF TGTGCCAGCAGTTCAGCGGGGGGTCCCACAGATACGCAGTATTTT
TRBJ2-3 NA TRBD2 TRBV7-3 CASSPSGRGADTQYF TGTGCCAGCAGCCCTAGCGGGAGAGGGGCAGATACGCAGTATTTT
TRBJ1-4 NA NA TRBV28 CASLGGGWEKLFF TGTGCCAGTCTAGGCGGCGGTTGGGAAAAACTGTTTTTT
TRBJ1-2 NA TRBD1 TRBV2 CASRDLGQGGSYGYTF TGTGCCAGCAGAGACCTGGGACAGGGGGGCAGCTATGGCTACACCTTC
TRBJ2-7 NA NA TRBV6-1 CASSEAARVYEQYF TGTGCCAGCAGTGAAGCCGCGAGGGTCTACGAGCAGTACTTC
TRBJ2-3 NA NA TRBV4-2 CASSQVGRTDTQYF TGTGCCAGCAGCCAAGTGGGCCGGACAGATACGCAGTATTTT
TRBJ2-7 NA NA TRBV4-1 CASDLEAGSGEQYF TGCGCCAGCGACCTCGAGGCGGGTTCTGGGGAGCAGTACTTC
TRBJ2-2 NA TRBD2 TRBV7-2 CASSPRLAGELSNTGELFF TGTGCCAGCAGCCCAAGACTAGCGGGAGAGCTTTCGAACACCGGGGAGCTGTTTTTT
TRBJ2-6 NA NA TRBV28 CASTRGVIPSGANVLTF TGTGCCAGCACCCGTGGAGTGATCCCCTCTGGGGCCAACGTCCTGACTTTC
TRBJ2-2 NA NA TRBV7-2 CASSSQQYTGELFF TGTGCCAGCAGCTCCCAACAGTACACCGGGGAGCTGTTTTTT
TRBJ1-1 once TRBD1 TRBV10-1 CARVRDRVNTEAFF TGCGCCAGAGTCAGGGACAGGGTGAACACTGAAGCTTTCTTT
TRBJ2-5 NA NA TRBV15 CATSFQGTETQYF TGTGCCACCAGCTTTCAGGGTACGGAGACCCAGTACTTC
TRBJ2-7 NA TRBD2 TRBV7-9 CASSPSGGEQYF TGTGCCAGCAGCCCTAGCGGGGGCGAGCAGTACTTC
TRBJ2-7 NA NA TRBV7-2 CASSSDSGNNLYEQYF TGTGCCAGCAGCTCCGATAGCGGTAACAACCTCTACGAGCAGTACTTC
TRBJ2-7 NA TRBD2 TRBV7-8 CASTIAGGLYEQYF TGTGCCAGCACCATAGCGGGGGGGCTGTACGAGCAGTACTTC
TRBJ2-7 NA NA TRBV28 CASRVVSSYEQYF TGTGCCAGCAGGGTCGTCAGCTCCTACGAGCAGTACTTC
TRBJ1-4 few TRBD1 TRBV7-2 CASSLPGQGINEKLFF TGTGCCAGCAGCTTACCTGGACAGGGTATTAATGAAAAACTGTTTTTT
TRBJ1-5 NA NA TRBV5-6 CASSLWQTSNQPQHF TGTGCCAGCAGCTTGTGGCAGACTTCCAATCAGCCCCAGCATTTT
TRBJ2-5 NA TRBD2 TRBV27 CASSSRLTSGGAGETQYF TGTGCCAGCAGTTCTCGGTTGACTAGCGGGGGGGCGGGGGAGACCCAGTACTTC
TRBJ1-2 NA TRBD1 TRBV27 CASSPLQPGQRPYGYTF TGTGCCAGCAGTCCGCTCCAACCGGGACAGCGGCCCTATGGCTACACCTTC
TRBJ1-1 NA TRBD1 TRBV18 CASSPTGANTEAFF TGTGCCAGCTCACCCACAGGGGCCAACACTGAAGCTTTCTTT
TRBJ1-2 NA TRBD1 TRBV7-2 CASSLARQGLTYGYTF TGTGCCAGCAGCTTAGCAAGACAGGGGTTGACCTATGGCTACACCTTC
TRBJ2-1 NA TRBD1 TRBV7-9 CASSSTGGSSYNEQFF TGTGCCAGCAGCTCCACAGGGGGCAGCTCCTACAATGAGCAGTTCTTC
TRBJ2-5 NA TRBD2 TRBV6-5 CASSYRASGETQYF TGTGCCAGCAGTTACAGGGCTAGCGGGGAGACCCAGTACTTC
TRBJ2-5 NA NA TRBV7-9 CASSSPSGSTGTQYF TGTGCCAGCAGCTCCCCGTCCGGGTCCACGGGGACCCAGTACTTC
TRBJ1-2 NA NA TRBV7-9 CSSSPRQETFYGYTF TGTTCCAGCAGCCCCCGACAGGAAACTTTCTATGGCTACACCTTC
TRBJ2-3 NA TRBD1 TRBV5-4 CASSLLTGARTDTQYF TGTGCCAGCAGCTTGCTGACAGGGGCCCGCACAGATACGCAGTATTTT
TRBJ2-7 once NA TRBV5-1 CASRLSRENTYEQYF TGCGCCAGCAGATTGAGCCGGGAAAATACCTACGAGCAGTACTTC
TRBJ1-5 NA NA TRBV21-1 CASRSGSRTNQPQHF TGTGCCAGCAGAAGCGGGAGCCGGACCAATCAGCCCCAGCATTTT
TRBJ1-4 NA TRBD1 TRBV6-1 CASKPGQGSEKLFF TGTGCCAGCAAACCGGGACAGGGAAGCGAAAAACTGTTTTTT
TRBJ1-5 once NA TRBV11-2 CASSLGRRGGQPQHF TGTGCCAGCAGCTTAGGTAGGAGGGGTGGTCAGCCCCAGCATTTT
TRBJ1-2 few NA TRBV30 CAWSGFRTSYGYTF TGTGCCTGGAGTGGCTTCAGAACATCCTATGGCTACACCTTC
TRBJ1-1 few NA TRBV9 CASSVGRVSGEAFF TGTGCCAGCAGCGTAGGTCGGGTTTCAGGGGAAGCTTTCTTT
TRBJ2-7 NA NA TRBV2 CASSLFGEQYF TGTGCCAGCAGCCTATTTGGCGAGCAGTACTTC
TRBJ2-2 NA NA TRBV9 CASSVQTGELFF TGTGCCAGCAGCGTTCAAACCGGGGAGCTGTTTTTT
TRBJ2-4 NA TRBD2 TRBV7-3 CASSLNQGLAGGIQYF TGTGCCAGCAGCTTAAATCAGGGCCTAGCGGGAGGCATTCAGTACTTC
TRBJ1-2 NA TRBD1 TRBV28 CASGVTATGGGKYGYTF TGTGCCAGCGGTGTTACCGCCACAGGGGGCGGGAAGTATGGCTACACCTTC
TRBJ2-1 once NA TRBV14 CASSPQGVYNEQFF TGTGCCAGCAGCCCCCAAGGGGTCTACAATGAGCAGTTCTTC
TRBJ2-3 NA NA TRBV9 CASSTLGGPGTDTQYF TGTGCCAGCAGCACCCTCGGGGGGCCAGGGACAGATACGCAGTATTTT
TRBJ2-2 NA NA TRBV11-1 CASTAPQDKNGELFF TGTGCCAGCACCGCACCCCAGGACAAGAACGGGGAGCTGTTTTTT
TRBJ2-3 NA NA TRBV6-1 CASSEAKVGYTDTQYF TGTGCCAGCAGTGAAGCGAAGGTGGGCTACACAGATACGCAGTATTTT
TRBJ2-7 NA TRBD2 TRBV2 CASSEGAGGFYEQYF TGTGCCAGCAGTGAAGGAGCGGGGGGCTTCTACGAGCAGTACTTC
TRBJ2-7 NA NA TRBV25-1 CASSETSYEQYF TGTGCCAGCAGTGAAACTTCCTACGAGCAGTACTTC
TRBJ1-5 NA NA TRBV29-1 CSVSQDSNQPQHF TGCAGCGTTTCGCAGGATAGCAATCAGCCCCAGCATTTT
TRBJ2-3 NA NA TRBV9 CASSDPLNPGGSTDTQYF TGTGCCAGCAGCGACCCCCTGAATCCGGGGGGCAGCACAGATACGCAGTATTTT